Below, 20 T cell receptor beta chains from the same sample are listed, as sequenced in a study of T cells after posttransplantation cyclophosphamide. The data were produced by immunoSEQ multiplex PCR, yet TCRdb's version contains in-frame clones alone and is incomplete. The table has 9,000 to 15,000 clones, around 2.1% seen once. Busulfan-fludarabine conditioning, marrow transplant, and cyclophosphamide on days +3 and +4 were administered. The specimen was PBMCs, collected after allogeneic stem cell transplant with posttransplant cyclophosphamide. The receptors shown here come from a young adult male patient who received an allogeneic stem cell transplant from a related donor, was CMV-positive, and had no GVHD. Some T cells here may be from the graft donor.

The chain combines TRBV4-1 with TRBJ2-7, with TRBD1 identical over 7 bases. V shed 5 bases and J 8 bases; nucleotides not matched to a gene: 9. This CDR3 has 13 residues. Germline V CDR1 and CDR2: MGHRA, YSYEKL. DNA for the CDR3: TGCGCCAGCAGCTTAGGGACAGAGGGGAAGCAGTACTTC. Protein sequence: CASSLGTEGKQYF.

The chain employs TRBV11-2 and TRBJ1-3, with D perhaps TRBD1 (5 bases). Trimming shortened V by 3 bases and J by 0 bases, and 9 bases separated the two germline ends. Per germline, CDR1 SGHAT and CDR2 FQNNGV. This CDR3 region has 15 residues. The CDR3 nucleotides are TGTGCCAGCAGCTTGCGACAGACCTCTGGAAACACCATATATTTT. Amino acids: CASSLRQTSGNTIYF.

This chain uses TRBV29-1 with TRBJ2-1, with 10 bases that match TRBD2. This CDR3 spans 14 amino acids. The J segment lost 7 bases and the V segment lost 4 bases, leaving 7 bases of the junction unmatched. The germline CDR1 and CDR2 sequences are SQVTM and ANQGSEA. The CDR3 nucleotides read TGCAGCGTTGTCCCTAGCGGGAGTGGTAATGAGCAGTTCTTC. Translating it yields CSVVPSGSGNEQFF.

The CDR3 here is CASSIKRETLTDTQYF. CDR3 nucleotides: TGTGCCAGCTCAATCAAGCGGGAGACGCTCACAGATACGCAGTATTTT. The chain employs TRBV18 and TRBJ2-3; 8 bases are shared with TRBD2. With V trimmed by 5 bases and J by 2 bases, 9 bases remained unmatched. The CDR3 runs 16 residues. Germline loops: CDR1 KGHSH, CDR2 LQKENI.

V is TRBV4-1 and J is TRBJ1-5; 9 bases match TRBD1. Unmatched junction bases numbered 2, after V lost 2 bases and J lost 3 bases. The CDR3 runs to 15 residues. Germline-derived CDR1 and CDR2 are MGHRA and YSYEKL. The CDR3 DNA is TGCGCCAGCAGCCAACGACAGGGGGTCAATCAGCCCCAGCATTTT. Translating it yields CASSQRQGVNQPQHF.

There are a few counts of this clone. The chain combines TRBV7-6 with TRBJ1-6, with D perhaps matching TRBD1 (6 bases). The CDR3 spans 16 residues. The V gene's germline CDR1 is SGHVS and CDR2 FNYEAQ. Trimming left V 5 bases short and J 5 bases short, with 16 bases between. Here the CDR3 reads CASSAYRTVNNSPLHF. CDR3 nucleotides: TGTGCCAGCAGCGCTTATAGGACAGTAAATAATTCACCCCTCCACTTT.

The sample holds a few counts of this clone. This CDR3 reads CASSPRAVSGSTNEQFF. The CDR3 nucleotides are TGCGCCAGCAGCCCACGGGCCGTTAGCGGGAGCACCAATGAGCAGTTCTTC. This chain links TRBV4-3 with TRBJ2-1; 9 bases match TRBD2. Germline loops: CDR1 LGHNA, CDR2 YSLEER. The length of the CDR3 is 17 residues. Trimming took 4 bases from V and 6 from J; bases not matched to a gene: 13.

This clone is labeled medium-sized. V gene TRBV19 combines with J gene TRBJ1-2, with D perhaps matching TRBD1 (6 bases). Trimming removed 7 bases from V and 4 bases from J, with 10 bases in between. CDR3 length equals 12 residues. CDR1 and CDR2 (germline): LNHDA, SQIVND (reference sequence). The CDR3 sequence: CASTDSFYGYTF. Written as DNA, the CDR3 is TGTGCCAGTACGGACAGTTTCTATGGCTACACCTTC.

This clone has more than one count but fewer than ten. The chain employs TRBV28 and TRBJ1-5, with D uncertain. Germline CDR1 MDHEN, CDR2 SYDVKM. The CDR3 covers 14 residues. Trimming took 0 bases from V and 2 from J, leaving 5 bases between them. The CDR3 loop is CASSLWQGNQPQHF. The CDR3 DNA reads as TGTGCCAGCAGTTTATGGCAGGGCAATCAGCCCCAGCATTTT.

The table lists this clone with a few counts. The rearrangement joins TRBV6-5 to TRBJ1-5; no clear D. The CDR3 runs 12 residues. Per the germline V gene, CDR1 is MNHEY and CDR2 is SVGAGI. V was trimmed by 5 bases and J by 7 bases, leaving 9 bases between them. The CDR3 DNA reads as TGTGCCAGCAGTCCCCCGGGGCAGCCCCAGCATTTT. It encodes CASSPPGQPQHF.

This clone was observed a few times. This sequence joins TRBV7-9 and TRBJ2-3, with TRBD2 matching over 8 bases. Germline values: CDR1 SEHNR, CDR2 FQNEAQ (reference sequence). Trimming at V came to 8 bases and at J to 9 bases, leaving 7 bases not matched to a gene. CDR3 size: 12 residues. The DNA of the CDR3 is TGTGCCAGCTTCACTAGCGGAGGCACGCAGTATTTT. Protein sequence: CASFTSGGTQYF.

This clone is large in the sample. The chain links TRBV6-6 to TRBJ1-5; TRBD1 aligns across 7 bases. J lost 4 bases, V lost 7 bases, and 7 bases had no gene match. The CDR3 length is 14 residues. Per germline, CDR1 MNHNY and CDR2 SVGAGI (reference sequence). The CDR3 reads CASMKGDSNQPQHF. Written as DNA, the CDR3 is TGTGCCAGCATGAAGGGGGACAGTAATCAGCCCCAGCATTTT.

The chain couples TRBV10-3 to TRBJ2-7; perhaps TRBD2 as D (6 bases). CDR1 ENHRY and CDR2 SYGVKD come from the germline V gene. V was shortened by 6 bases and J by 1 base, with 10 bases between the two germline ends. There are 13 residues in the CDR3. The CDR3: CAISARGSYEQYF. DNA for the CDR3: TGTGCCATCAGCGCACGGGGGTCCTACGAGCAGTACTTC.

Regarding this clone: Additional DNA sequences in this sample encode the identical CDR3. J is TRBJ1-4 and V is TRBV7-6; D is unresolved. Germline lookup yields CDR1 SGHVS and CDR2 FNYEAQ. The CDR3 spans 15 residues. The V end was cut by 5 bases, the J end by 3 bases, with 13 bases between. As DNA, the CDR3 is TGTGCCAGCAGCCCCTCCTACGTATCTAATGAAAAACTGTTTTTT. Encoded protein: CASSPSYVSNEKLFF.

This chain links TRBV6-6 with TRBJ2-7, with D tentatively TRBD2 (6 bases). The CDR3 runs to 13 residues. Germline V lookup: CDR1 MNHNY, CDR2 SVGAGI (reference sequence). Trimming left V 7 bases short and J 4 bases short, with 14 bases between. The chain's CDR3 is CASTKGGTYEQYF. CDR3 sequence (DNA): TGTGCCAGCACCAAGGGAGGAACATACGAGCAGTACTTC.

This clone came up a few times. The chain links TRBV28 to TRBJ1-1; 7 bases map to TRBD1. This CDR3 is built from 14 residues. V shed 7 bases, J shed 4 bases, and the junction held 9 bases outside the gene matches. Germline assignment: CDR1 MDHEN and CDR2 SYDVKM. CDR3 loop: CASKVGQSGTEAFF. The CDR3 nucleotides read TGTGCCAGCAAAGTGGGACAGTCCGGCACTGAAGCTTTCTTT.

A few counts support this clone. The chain carries TRBV19 and TRBJ1-4, with D perhaps matching TRBD1 (6 bases). CDR3 length equals 14 residues. From germline, CDR1 is LNHDA and CDR2 SQIVND (reference sequence). Trimming pared 5 bases from V and 6 bases from J, leaving 13 bases between. CDR3 sequence (DNA): TGTGCCAGTAGTCCCCGGGGGGGCCATGAAAAACTGTTTTTT. This sequence encodes CASSPRGGHEKLFF. The full variable domain, with the rest looked up from reference TRBV19 and TRBJ1-4, is DGGITQSPKYLFRKEGQNVTLSCEQNLNHDAMYWYRQDPGQGLRLIYYSQIVNDFQKGDIAEGYSVSREKKESFPLTVTSAQKNPTAFYLCASSPRGGHEKLFFGSGTQLSVL.

V is TRBV7-2 and J is TRBJ1-1; D gene unclear. Germline-derived CDR1 and CDR2 are SGHTA and FQGNSA. CDR3 length: 13 residues. V was clipped by 0 bases and J by 4 bases, with 6 bases between them. CDR3 residues: CASSLAGVTEAFF. CDR3 coding DNA: TGTGCCAGCAGCTTAGCGGGCGTCACTGAAGCTTTCTTT.

J is TRBJ1-2 and V is TRBV6-1, with a weak D call TRBD1 (5 bases). Germline CDR1 is MNHNS and CDR2 is SASEGT. The germline V and J ends were trimmed by 4 bases and 4 bases, with 13 bases remaining between them. This CDR3 is built from 14 residues. DNA for the CDR3: TGTGCCAGCAGTGCAGGGTTTAGGAGCTATGGCTACACCTTC. Encoded protein: CASSAGFRSYGYTF.

This clone has a handful of counts. This chain joins TRBV9 and TRBJ2-7, with a weak D call TRBD2 (6 bases). From germline, CDR1 is SGDLS and CDR2 YYNGEE. The CDR3 consists of 15 residues. Trimming stripped 4 bases from V and 4 bases from J, with 18 bases between. DNA of the CDR3: TGTGCCAGCAGCCCCAGTCCCGGGAGTTCGTACGAGCAGTACTTC. It specifies CASSPSPGSSYEQYF.